This T cell receptor beta chain is drawn from a study of blood T cell repertoires in COVID-19. Study-wide context: Samples taken during acute and convalescent COVID-19 were collected in the United States, Italy and Spain. T cells, B-cell-depleted T cells, or PBMCs provided the cDNA or gDNA that served as material.

In the original workflow: From reference gene primer amplification, estimates of nucleated cell counts were derived. Assay: immunoSEQ multiplex PCR; the TCRdb copy retains only in-frame clones and omits some. V and J calls and clone size come straight from that table; D and trimming were deduced from the DNA. The repertoire includes approximately 130,000 clones, approximately 77% of them detected once, and 7.9% sits in the top ten. Remarks on this clone: Other DNA sequences within the sample encode an identical CDR3.

The V gene lost 3 bases and the J gene lost 4 bases, with 6 bases spanning the gap. CDR1 and CDR2 (germline): DFQATT, SNEGSKA (reference sequence). The CDR3 is 11 amino acids. Sequencing was performed on peripheral blood. The rearrangement uses TRBV20-1 and TRBJ1-2; no clear D. This clonotype was obtained from a human donor in a cohort sampled during active COVID-19. The CDR3 loop is CSASRGYGYTF. For the CDR3, the DNA is TGCAGTGCTAGTCGGGGCTATGGCTACACCTTC.